This is a list of T cell receptor beta chains from one sample in a study of naive and memory T cell subsets. TCRdb reprocessed the UMI-ligation and nested PCR reads via MiXCR and lists one record per CDR3 protein. The profile shows some 82,000 distinct CDR3 sequences, approximately 9.2% of them singletons. The sample was naive CD8+ T cells from blood. Every receptor here comes from a human donor in good health. The CDR3 runs from the conserved cysteine through the conserved F or W. The D gene is left open where the match is weak. A clone size is listed for some rows: how often the clone was seen (once, few, many), or a class if it is expanded.

size: many
V: TRBV20-1
J: TRBJ1-2
D: NA
DNA: TGCAGTGCTAGAGACGGGGGGGAAGGCTACACCTTC
CDR3: CSARDGGEGYTF

size: many
V: TRBV9
J: TRBJ2-2
D: TRBD2
DNA: TGTGCCAGCAGTGCAACTAGCGGGAGGGACACCGGGGAGCTGTTTTTT
CDR3: CASSATSGRDTGELFF

size: NA
V: TRBV29-1
J: TRBJ2-7
D: NA
DNA: TGCAAACGGGACGAGCAGTACTTC
CDR3: CKRDEQYF

size: many
V: TRBV9
J: TRBJ2-1
D: TRBD1
DNA: TGTGCCAGCAGCTCCGGACAGGGGGCTGCGGGGGGGTTCTTC
CDR3: CASSSGQGAAGGFF

size: few
V: TRBV5-4
J: TRBJ1-1
D: TRBD1
DNA: TGTGCCAGCAGCTCGGACAGGGGATACATGAACACTGAAGCTTTCTTT
CDR3: CASSSDRGYMNTEAFF

size: many
V: TRBV7-9
J: TRBJ2-1
D: NA
DNA: TGTGCCAGCAGCGCCACAATTGAGCAGTTCTTC
CDR3: CASSATIEQFF

size: few
V: TRBV27
J: TRBJ2-1
D: TRBD2
DNA: TGTGCCAGCAGTCTAGGACTAGCGGAGTACAATGAGCAGTTCTTC
CDR3: CASSLGLAEYNEQFF

size: few
V: TRBV20-1
J: TRBJ1-2
D: NA
DNA: TGCAGTGCGCAGGGCCCACCCTATGGCTACACCTTC
CDR3: CSAQGPPYGYTF

size: NA
V: TRBV7-9
J: TRBJ2-1
D: TRBD2
DNA: TGTGCCAGCAGCTGGTTAGCGGGAGACAATGAGCAGTTCTTC
CDR3: CASSWLAGDNEQFF

size: few
V: TRBV6-2/TRBV6-3
J: TRBJ2-1
D: NA
DNA: TGTGCCAGCAGTTACAGGGTAACCGGGAGAGTCACGAATGAGCAGTTCTTC
CDR3: CASSYRVTGRVTNEQFF

size: NA
V: TRBV11-3
J: TRBJ2-7
D: NA
DNA: TGTGCCAGCAGCTTAGCAGGGCGCTACGAGCAGTACTTC
CDR3: CASSLAGRYEQYF

size: many
V: TRBV20-1
J: TRBJ2-7
D: TRBD2
DNA: TGCAGTGCTACCCCAACTAGCGGGTACGAGCAGTACTTC
CDR3: CSATPTSGYEQYF

size: NA
V: TRBV9
J: TRBJ2-7
D: NA
DNA: TGTGCCAGCAGCGTGTTCGGGGGCGAGCAGTACTTC
CDR3: CASSVFGGEQYF

size: NA
V: TRBV5-4
J: TRBJ2-7
D: TRBD2
DNA: TGTGCCAGCAGCTTGGTTGGGCGGGAGGACCGAGTTGGTTTC
CDR3: CASSLVGREDRVGF

size: few
V: TRBV28
J: TRBJ2-2
D: NA
DNA: TGTGCCAGCAGTTTATCAATCCCGGCCGGGGAGCTGTTTTTT
CDR3: CASSLSIPAGELFF

size: NA
V: TRBV7-9
J: TRBJ1-1
D: TRBD1
DNA: TGTGCCGGACAGGTTCAGAAGGGTGAAGCTTTCTTT
CDR3: CAGQVQKGEAFF

size: many
V: TRBV2
J: TRBJ2-5
D: TRBD2
DNA: TGTGCCAGCACTTTTCTAGCGGCAGAGACCCAGTACTTC
CDR3: CASTFLAAETQYF

size: many
V: TRBV19
J: TRBJ2-1
D: NA
DNA: TGTGCCAGTAAAGCTTGGGACTCTGAGAGCTCCTACAATGAGCAGTTCTTC
CDR3: CASKAWDSESSYNEQFF

size: NA
V: TRBV20-1
J: TRBJ2-7
D: NA
DNA: TGCAGTGTCCGGGACCGCTGGGACGAGCAGTACTTC
CDR3: CSVRDRWDEQYF

size: many
V: TRBV20-1
J: TRBJ2-3
D: TRBD2
DNA: TGCAGTGCTACCGAACTAGCGGGAGTGGCAGATACGCAGTATTTT
CDR3: CSATELAGVADTQYF

size: NA
V: TRBV7-3
J: TRBJ1-1
D: TRBD1
DNA: TGTGCCAGCAGCCCTACGGCGACAGGGATAACTGAAGCTTTCTTT
CDR3: CASSPTATGITEAFF

size: NA
V: TRBV7-6
J: TRBJ2-7
D: TRBD1
DNA: TGTGCCAGCAGCCCTGGTGACAGGGCCTACGAGCAGTACTTC
CDR3: CASSPGDRAYEQYF

size: many
V: TRBV4-1
J: TRBJ1-3
D: NA
DNA: TGCGCCAGCAGCCATCCACCGGGACTCTCTGGAAACACCATATATTTT
CDR3: CASSHPPGLSGNTIYF

size: many
V: TRBV10-3
J: TRBJ2-3
D: NA
DNA: TGTGCCATCAGGGGCACAGATACGCAGTATTTT
CDR3: CAIRGTDTQYF

size: many
V: TRBV10-2
J: TRBJ2-1
D: NA
DNA: TGCGCCAGCAGTGAGTCTTCCAATCCCTACAATGAGCAGTTCTTC
CDR3: CASSESSNPYNEQFF

size: NA
V: TRBV15
J: TRBJ2-1
D: NA
DNA: TGTGCCACCAGCAGTAGCGGCTTCTACAATGAGCAGTTCTTC
CDR3: CATSSSGFYNEQFF

size: many
V: TRBV29-1
J: TRBJ2-7
D: TRBD2
DNA: TGCAGCGCTGAACTCCCCACGGGACTAGGGCACTACGAGCAGTACTTC
CDR3: CSAELPTGLGHYEQYF

size: few
V: TRBV7-9
J: TRBJ2-1
D: TRBD1
DNA: TGTGCCAGCAGCCGAGGGACAGGCGAATACAATGAGCAGTTCTTC
CDR3: CASSRGTGEYNEQFF

size: many
V: TRBV28
J: TRBJ2-7
D: TRBD2
DNA: TGTGCCAGCAGTTTCACTAGCGGAAACTACGAGCAGTACTTC
CDR3: CASSFTSGNYEQYF

size: NA
V: TRBV7-9
J: TRBJ2-2
D: NA
DNA: TGTGCCAGCAGCAAGACCGGGGAGCTGTTTTTT
CDR3: CASSKTGELFF

size: many
V: TRBV5-4
J: TRBJ2-5
D: TRBD2
DNA: TGTGCCAGCAGCCTACCAGCGGGGAAAGAGACCCAGTACTTC
CDR3: CASSLPAGKETQYF

size: many
V: TRBV10-3
J: TRBJ2-3
D: TRBD2
DNA: TGTGCCATCAGAATAACACTAGCGAGCACAGATACGCAGTATTTT
CDR3: CAIRITLASTDTQYF

size: few
V: TRBV7-8
J: TRBJ2-7
D: TRBD1
DNA: TGTGCCAGCAGCCTCGACGGGACAGGGTGGGAGCAGTACTTC
CDR3: CASSLDGTGWEQYF

size: few
V: TRBV12-3/TRBV12-4
J: TRBJ2-5
D: TRBD2
DNA: TGTGCCAGCAGTTCCCTAGCGGGGACACAAGAGACCCAGTACTTC
CDR3: CASSSLAGTQETQYF

size: many
V: TRBV7-2
J: TRBJ2-7
D: TRBD2
DNA: TGTGCCAGCAGCCCGGGGGGGACGCACCGAACCCGACCGTACGAGCAGTACTTC
CDR3: CASSPGGTHRTRPYEQYF

size: few
V: TRBV12-3/TRBV12-4
J: TRBJ1-2
D: TRBD1
DNA: TGTGCCAGCAGTTTAGGGCCGGGACAGGTCTATGGCTACACCTTC
CDR3: CASSLGPGQVYGYTF

size: few
V: TRBV10-3
J: TRBJ2-3
D: NA
DNA: TGTGCCATCAGTCTAACAGTCACAGATACGCAGTATTTT
CDR3: CAISLTVTDTQYF

size: many
V: TRBV3-1
J: TRBJ1-2
D: NA
DNA: TGTGCCAGCAGCCAACAGGGTTTTACGAATGGCTACACCTTC
CDR3: CASSQQGFTNGYTF

size: few
V: TRBV27
J: TRBJ2-1
D: TRBD2
DNA: TGTGCCAGCAGTCCGTCAGCGGGAGTCGCCTACAATGAGCAGTTCTTC
CDR3: CASSPSAGVAYNEQFF

size: few
V: TRBV9
J: TRBJ2-7
D: TRBD2
DNA: TGTGCCAGCAGCGTGGGGACTAGCGTTGCCTACGAGCAGTACTTC
CDR3: CASSVGTSVAYEQYF

size: many
V: TRBV6-6
J: TRBJ2-3
D: TRBD2
DNA: TGTGCCAGCAGCCCGCCGACTAGCGGGAGAACAGATACGCAGTATTTT
CDR3: CASSPPTSGRTDTQYF

size: many
V: TRBV14
J: TRBJ2-3
D: NA
DNA: TGTGCCAGCAGCCAAACCTCTCGTCCGTTTGATACGCAGTATTTT
CDR3: CASSQTSRPFDTQYF

size: many
V: TRBV29-1
J: TRBJ2-5
D: NA
DNA: TGCAGCGTTTATGGACCGGAGGGCCAAGAGACCCAGTACTTC
CDR3: CSVYGPEGQETQYF

size: many
V: TRBV28
J: TRBJ2-7
D: TRBD1
DNA: TGTGCCAGCAGTTTTCTCGACAGGGAATACGAGCAGTACTTC
CDR3: CASSFLDREYEQYF